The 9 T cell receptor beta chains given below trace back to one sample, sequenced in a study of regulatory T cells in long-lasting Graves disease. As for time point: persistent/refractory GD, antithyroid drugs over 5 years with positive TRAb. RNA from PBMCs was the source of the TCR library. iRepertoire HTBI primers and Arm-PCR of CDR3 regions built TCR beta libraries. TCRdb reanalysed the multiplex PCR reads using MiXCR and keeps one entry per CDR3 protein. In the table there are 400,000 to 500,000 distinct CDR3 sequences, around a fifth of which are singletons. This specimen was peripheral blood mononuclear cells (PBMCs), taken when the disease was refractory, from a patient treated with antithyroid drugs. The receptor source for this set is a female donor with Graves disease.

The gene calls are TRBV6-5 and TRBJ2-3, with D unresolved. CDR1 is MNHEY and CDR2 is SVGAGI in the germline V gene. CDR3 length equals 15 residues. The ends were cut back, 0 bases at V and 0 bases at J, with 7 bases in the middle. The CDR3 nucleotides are TGTGCCAGCAGTTACTCTTCTTTTAGCACAGATACGCAGTATTTT. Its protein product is CASSYSSFSTDTQYF.

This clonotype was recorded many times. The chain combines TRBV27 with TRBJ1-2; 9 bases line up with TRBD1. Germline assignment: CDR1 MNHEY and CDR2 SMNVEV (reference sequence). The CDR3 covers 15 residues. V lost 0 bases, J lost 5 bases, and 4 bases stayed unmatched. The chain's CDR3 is CASSLSNDRGYGYTF. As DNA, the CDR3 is TGTGCCAGCAGTTTATCGAATGACAGGGGGTATGGCTACACCTTC.

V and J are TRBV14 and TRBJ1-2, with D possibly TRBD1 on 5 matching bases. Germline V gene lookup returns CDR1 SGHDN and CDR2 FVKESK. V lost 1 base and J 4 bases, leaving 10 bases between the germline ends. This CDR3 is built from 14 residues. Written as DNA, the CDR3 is TGTGCCAGCAGCCAAGGAGCTGGGACCTATGGCTACACCTTC. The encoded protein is CASSQGAGTYGYTF.

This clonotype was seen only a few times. CDR3 amino acids: CASSLGQGVNTGELFF. CDR3 nucleotides: TGCGCCAGCAGCTTGGGACAGGGGGTGAACACCGGGGAGCTGTTTTTT. The V call is TRBV5-1, the J call TRBJ2-2, with TRBD1 matching over 9 bases. Germline V gene lookup returns CDR1 SGHRS and CDR2 YFSETQ. The J segment lost 1 base and the V segment lost 0 bases, leaving 1 base of the junction unmatched. The CDR3 spans 16 residues.

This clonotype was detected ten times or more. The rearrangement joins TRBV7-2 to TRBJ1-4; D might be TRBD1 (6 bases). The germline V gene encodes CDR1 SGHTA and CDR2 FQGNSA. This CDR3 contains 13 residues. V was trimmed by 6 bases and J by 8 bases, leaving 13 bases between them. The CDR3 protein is CASRRNGGEKLFF. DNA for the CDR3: TGTGCCAGCAGGCGGAATGGGGGCGAAAAACTGTTTTTT. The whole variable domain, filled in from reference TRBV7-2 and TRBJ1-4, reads GAGVSQSPSNKVTEKGKDVELRCDPISGHTALYWYRQSLGQGLEFLIYFQGNSAPDKSGLPSDRFSAERTGGSVSTLTIQRTQQEDSAVYLCASRRNGGEKLFFGSGTQLSVL.

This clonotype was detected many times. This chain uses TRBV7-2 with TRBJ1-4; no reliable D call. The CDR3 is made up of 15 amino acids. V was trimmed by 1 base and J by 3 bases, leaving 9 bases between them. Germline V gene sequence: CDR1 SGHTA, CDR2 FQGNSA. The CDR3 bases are TGTGCCAGCAGCTTAGTAAAGACGGCTAATGAAAAACTGTTTTTT. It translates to CASSLVKTANEKLFF.

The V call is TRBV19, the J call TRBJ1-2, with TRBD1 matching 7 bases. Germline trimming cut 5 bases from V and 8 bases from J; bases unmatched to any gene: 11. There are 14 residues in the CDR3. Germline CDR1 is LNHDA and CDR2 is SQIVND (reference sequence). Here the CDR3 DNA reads TGTGCCAGTAGTTGGGTCAACAGGGGAGACGGCTACACCTTC. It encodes CASSWVNRGDGYTF.

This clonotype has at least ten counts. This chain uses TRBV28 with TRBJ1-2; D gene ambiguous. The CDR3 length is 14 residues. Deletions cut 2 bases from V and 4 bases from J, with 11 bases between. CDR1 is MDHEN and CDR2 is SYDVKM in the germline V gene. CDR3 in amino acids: CASSLPDTAYGYTF. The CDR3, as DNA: TGTGCCAGCAGTTTACCCGACACAGCCTATGGCTACACCTTC.

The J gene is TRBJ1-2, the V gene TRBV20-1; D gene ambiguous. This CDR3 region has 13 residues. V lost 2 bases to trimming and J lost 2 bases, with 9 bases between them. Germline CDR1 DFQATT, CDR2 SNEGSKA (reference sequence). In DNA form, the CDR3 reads TGCAGTGCTAGAATCGCGGGAAACTATGGCTACACCTTC. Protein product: CSARIAGNYGYTF.